A single sample is the source of the 21 T cell receptor beta chains below, sequenced in a study of patients and donors after allogeneic stem cell transplantation. Each CDR3 protein is one row after TCRdb ran MiXCR on the RT-PCR reads. The top ten hold 50% of the sample, which has about 160,000 distinct CDR3 sequences, roughly two fifths seen once. The material sequenced was blood, either unsorted or a sorted T cell fraction (not recorded which). These receptors originate from a human donor who was either an allogeneic HSCT recipient or a stem cell or donor lymphocyte infusion donor (not recorded which). It is not recorded whose cells these are; they may come from a transplant donor.

V gene TRBV25-1 combines with J gene TRBJ2-1; D gene uncertain. Between the trimmed V and J ends, which lost 2 bases and 8 bases, there was a span of 13 bases. Germline CDR1 MGHDK, CDR2 SYGVNS. The CDR3 has 14 amino acids. DNA for the CDR3: TGTGCCAGCAGTGAAGAGGTCCCGGTTGATGAGCAGTTCTTC. Its protein is CASSEEVPVDEQFF.

The J gene is TRBJ2-7, the V gene TRBV27; D is perhaps TRBD1 or TRBD2 (5 bases each). V gave up 6 bases and J gave up 2 bases, with 11 bases separating them. CDR1 is MNHEY and CDR2 is SMNVEV in the germline V gene (reference sequence). This CDR3 has 13 residues. The CDR3 here is CASRGVSPYEQYV. The CDR3 region has the DNA TGTGCCAGCAGGGGGGTGTCTCCCTACGAGCAGTACGTC.

The CDR3 here is CASSLHRGRNTEAFF. In DNA form, the CDR3 reads TGTGCCAGCAGCCTCCACCGGGGGCGAAACACTGAAGCTTTCTTT. The chain uses TRBV5-5 and TRBJ1-1; D perhaps matches TRBD1 (6 bases). This CDR3 spans 15 amino acids. The germline V and J ends were trimmed by 4 bases and 2 bases, with 15 bases remaining between them. CDR1 is SGHKS, CDR2 YYEKEE, per germline (reference sequence). Full variable domain (rest looked up from reference TRBV5-5 and TRBJ1-1): DAGVTQSPTHLIKTRGQQVTLRCSPISGHKSVSWYQQVLGQGPQFIFQYYEKEERGRGNFPDRFSARQFPNYSSELNVNALLLGDSALYLCASSLHRGRNTEAFFGQGTRLTVV.

The J gene is TRBJ2-5, the V gene TRBV19; D unresolved. This CDR3 comprises 12 residues. The germline CDR1 and CDR2 sequences are LNHDA and SQIVND (reference sequence). Deletions cut 4 bases from V and 2 bases from J, with 5 bases between. CDR3 in amino acids: CASSTWQETQYF. CDR3 in DNA: TGTGCCAGTAGTACGTGGCAAGAGACCCAGTACTTC.

The CDR3 nucleotides are TGCAGCGTTGAACTTGGGAGGGGCCCATGGGGGTACGAGCAGTACTTC. Translated: CSVELGRGPWGYEQYF. The chain recombines TRBV29-1 with TRBJ2-7; 7 bases agree with TRBD2. J lost 4 bases, V lost 2 bases, and 14 bases had no gene match. CDR3 size: 16 residues. CDR1 and CDR2 (germline): SQVTM, ANQGSEA.

The chain employs TRBV11-2 and TRBJ1-5; no clear D gene. The V gene lost 5 bases and the J gene lost 3 bases, with 5 bases spanning the gap. There are 12 residues in the CDR3. The V gene's germline CDR1 is SGHAT and CDR2 FQNNGV. The CDR3 region is CASSHPNQPQHF. The CDR3 DNA sequence: TGTGCCAGCAGCCACCCCAATCAGCCCCAGCATTTT.

V gene TRBV20-1 combines with J gene TRBJ2-4, with D perhaps matching TRBD1 (6 bases). The germline V gene has CDR1 DFQATT and CDR2 SNEGSKA (reference sequence). The CDR3 sequence is 15 residues long. Trimming removed 0 bases from V and 7 bases from J, with 16 bases in between. The CDR3 sequence is CSARDLGTIGNIQYF. The CDR3 bases are TGCAGTGCTAGAGACCTCGGGACAATCGGGAACATTCAGTACTTC.

In this sample, this clonotype turned up many times. The rearrangement links TRBV12-3 or TRBV12-4 to TRBJ1-2; no reliable D call. The V and J ends lost 6 bases and 0 bases respectively, with 8 bases between them. This CDR3 region has 13 residues. CDR3 protein: CASRQISNYGYTF. The CDR3 DNA is TGTGCCAGCAGACAGATATCTAACTATGGCTACACCTTC.

This clonotype has a handful of counts. The chain couples TRBV24-1 to TRBJ1-1; possible D gene TRBD1, 5 bases. The CDR3 has 15 residues. Germline-derived CDR1 and CDR2 are KGHDR and SFDVKD. Trimming removed 3 bases at V and 1 base at J, with 11 bases between. The chain's CDR3 is CATSDSTGSNTEAFF. The CDR3 DNA reads as TGTGCCACCAGTGATAGTACAGGATCGAACACTGAAGCTTTCTTT.

The rearrangement joins TRBV12-3 or TRBV12-4 to TRBJ1-1; D gene uncertain. The V end was cut by 6 bases, the J end by 1 base, with 15 bases between. This CDR3 spans 15 amino acids. CDR3 sequence (DNA): TGTGCCAGCAGCCGCCCGAGGACGGGGAACACTGAAGCTTTCTTT. It yields the protein CASSRPRTGNTEAFF.

This chain uses TRBV6-5 with TRBJ1-1; D is unclear. CDR3 size: 15 residues. CDR1 is MNHEY, CDR2 SVGAGI, per germline. V lost 4 bases and J lost 5, with 17 bases in between. As DNA, the CDR3 is TGTGCCAGCAGTTTACTTGGCAGCTTGGGGACTGAAGCTTTCTTT. It translates to CASSLLGSLGTEAFF.

This clonotype was observed a handful of times. This chain links TRBV24-1 with TRBJ1-5; D not resolved. This CDR3 is built from 13 residues. V was cut by 5 bases and J by 0 bases, with 4 bases left in between. Germline V gene lookup returns CDR1 KGHDR and CDR2 SFDVKD. DNA of the CDR3: TGTGCCACCAGTGGAACTAGCAATCAGCCCCAGCATTTT. It codes for CATSGTSNQPQHF.

The rearrangement joins TRBV28 to TRBJ1-3; D is ambiguous. Germline V gene sequence: CDR1 MDHEN, CDR2 SYDVKM. The CDR3 has 12 residues. V was clipped by 5 bases and J by 4 bases, with 6 bases between them. CDR3 loop: CASSGGGNTIYF. CDR3 DNA sequence: TGTGCCAGCAGTGGAGGGGGAAACACCATATATTTT.

The V call is TRBV4-2, the J call TRBJ1-5, with TRBD1 matching 9 bases. Germline CDR1 is LGHNA and CDR2 is YNFKEQ. The V segment lost 1 base and the J segment 0 bases; nucleotides outside the gene matches: 7. CDR3 length: 18 amino acids. The CDR3 loop is CASSQADRGIYSNQPQHF. The CDR3 DNA is TGTGCCAGCAGCCAAGCAGACAGGGGGATTTATAGCAATCAGCCCCAGCATTTT.

The rearrangement joins TRBV6-5 to TRBJ2-3, with TRBD2 identical over 8 bases. The CDR3 sequence is 14 residues long. The trim removed 5 bases at V and 6 bases at J, leaving 7 bases unmatched. Germline assignment: CDR1 MNHEY and CDR2 SVGAGI. The DNA for the CDR3 is TGTGCCAGCAGTGGGACTAGTCGCCGGGATACGCAGTATTTT. Amino acid sequence: CASSGTSRRDTQYF.

The CDR3 is CASSLKGADSPLHF. The CDR3 DNA reads TGTGCCAGCAGTTTAAAGGGGGCCGATTCACCCCTCCACTTT. The chain employs TRBV12-3 or TRBV12-4 and TRBJ1-6; 7 bases are a match to TRBD1. V lost 2 bases, J lost 8 bases, and 3 bases stayed unmatched. This CDR3 spans 14 amino acids.

The rearrangement uses TRBV12-3 or TRBV12-4 and TRBJ2-3; D not certain. Trimming took 5 bases from V and 2 from J, leaving 23 bases between them. The CDR3 spans 18 residues. DNA for the CDR3: TGTGCCAGCAGTCCCTTCCCGTTGGTCGTTACGTTCACAGATACGCAGTATTTT. The encoded protein is CASSPFPLVVTFTDTQYF.

The V and J genes are TRBV3-1 and TRBJ1-4; D is possibly TRBD1 (6 bases). Germline values: CDR1 LGHDT, CDR2 YNNKEL (reference sequence). V shed 0 bases and J shed 5 bases, with 13 bases lying between them. This CDR3 has 16 amino acids. The DNA of the CDR3 is TGTGCCAGCAGCCAAGATTGGGCAGGGGACAATGAAAAACTGTTTTTT. Translated, it gives CASSQDWAGDNEKLFF.

This clonotype was seen only once. The rearrangement uses TRBV9 and TRBJ2-7; D uncertain. Trimming left V 1 base short and J 5 bases short, with 10 bases between. The CDR3 contains 13 residues. Germline CDR1 is SGDLS and CDR2 is YYNGEE. Here the CDR3 reads CASSVRWEHEQYV. Here the CDR3 DNA reads TGTGCCAGCAGCGTACGATGGGAACACGAGCAGTACGTC.

This clonotype came up a few times. The CDR3 DNA is TGTGCCAGCAGCGGAGAGGGGTTCGCTAATGAAAAACTGTTTTTT. Amino acids: CASSGEGFANEKLFF. This chain uses TRBV9 with TRBJ1-4; a possible D gene is TRBD1 (5 bases). Germline CDR1 SGDLS, CDR2 YYNGEE. CDR3 length: 15 amino acids. Trimming took 3 bases from V and 3 from J, leaving 12 bases between them.

In the case of this clonotype: The conserved final phenylalanine or tryptophan is absent from the CDR3, which likely points to a read error. J is TRBJ2-3 and V is TRBV9, with a weak D call TRBD2 (6 bases). Germline V gene data show CDR1 as SGDLS and CDR2 as YYNGEE. The V end was cut by 4 bases, the J end by 2 bases, with 11 bases between. This CDR3 contains 14 residues. Here the CDR3 reads CASSLRDFTDTQYL. The CDR3 DNA reads TGTGCCAGCAGCCTCCGGGACTTCACAGATACGCAGTATTTG.